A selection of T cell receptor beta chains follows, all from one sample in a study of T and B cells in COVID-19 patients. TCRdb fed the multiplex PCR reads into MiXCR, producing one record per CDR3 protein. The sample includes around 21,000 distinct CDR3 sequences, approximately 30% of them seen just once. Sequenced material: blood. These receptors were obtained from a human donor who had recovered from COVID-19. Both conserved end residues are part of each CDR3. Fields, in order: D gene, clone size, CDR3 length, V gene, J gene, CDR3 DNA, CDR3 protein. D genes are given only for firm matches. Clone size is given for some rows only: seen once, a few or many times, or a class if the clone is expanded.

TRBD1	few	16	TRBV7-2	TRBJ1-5	TGTGCCAGCAGCTTGACAGGGGGCTGGAGCAATCAGCCCCAGCATTTT	CASSLTGGWSNQPQHF
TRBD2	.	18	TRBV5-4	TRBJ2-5	TGTGCCAGCAGCCCCGACGTGAGCGGGGGGGCGGGGCAAGAGACCCAGTACTTC	CASSPDVSGGAGQETQYF
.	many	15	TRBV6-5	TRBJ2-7	TGTGCCAGCAGTCCCACAGACAGGTCAGCCTACGAGCAGTACTTC	CASSPTDRSAYEQYF
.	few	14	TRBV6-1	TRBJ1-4	TGTGCCAGCACTCCGAGGGCGGTTAATGAAAAACTGTTTTTT	CASTPRAVNEKLFF
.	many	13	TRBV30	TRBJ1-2	TGTGCCTGGACTCCGCGGGGTGGGAATGGCTACACCTTC	CAWTPRGGNGYTF
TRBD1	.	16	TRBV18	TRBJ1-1	TGTGCCAGCTCACCCAGGGACACCAAGGGGGCAGCTGAAGCTTTCTTT	CASSPRDTKGAAEAFF
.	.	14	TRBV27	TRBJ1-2	TGTGCCAGCAGTTCCCTCCTGGGGGCGCTGGGCTACACCTTC	CASSSLLGALGYTF
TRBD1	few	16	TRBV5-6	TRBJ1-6	TGTGCCAGCAGCTTCCCTCGGACAGGGGGGAATTCACCCCTCCACTTT	CASSFPRTGGNSPLHF
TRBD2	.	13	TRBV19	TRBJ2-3	TGTGCCGTCTCCTGGGGGGTCGGGGGGTCGCAGTATTTT	CAVSWGVGGSQYF
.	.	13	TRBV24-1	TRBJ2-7	TGTGCCACCAGTGATGGAGGGACCTACGAGCAGTACTTC	CATSDGGTYEQYF
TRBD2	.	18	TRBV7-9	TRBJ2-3	TGTGCCAGCAGCGCGGATAGGACTAGCGGGGGGGCCGAGGATACGCAGTATTTT	CASSADRTSGGAEDTQYF
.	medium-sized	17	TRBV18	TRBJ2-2	TGTGCCAGCTCACCCCGCGGGACGGCTACGAACACCGGGGAGCTGTTTTTT	CASSPRGTATNTGELFF
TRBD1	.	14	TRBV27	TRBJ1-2	TGTGCCAGCAGCCCCGGACAGGGTGACTATGGCTACACCTTC	CASSPGQGDYGYTF
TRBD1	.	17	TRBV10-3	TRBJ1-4	TGTGCCATCAGTACGGACAGGGATGAGAAATGGGATGAAAAACTGTTTTTT	CAISTDRDEKWDEKLFF
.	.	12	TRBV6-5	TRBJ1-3	TGTGCCAGCAGTGACATATTGCCCACCATATATTTT	CASSDILPTIYF
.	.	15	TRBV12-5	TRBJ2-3	TGTGCTAGTGGTTTGGGCCGACAGGTGGCGAATACGCAGTATTTT	CASGLGRQVANTQYF
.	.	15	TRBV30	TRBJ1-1	TGTGCCTGGCCCTTCCCAGGGGAAGTTGACACTGAAGCTTTCTTT	CAWPFPGEVDTEAFF
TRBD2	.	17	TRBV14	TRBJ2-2	TGTGCCAGCAGCCAAGATTTAAGCGGGGCGAACACCGGGGAGCTGTTTTTT	CASSQDLSGANTGELFF
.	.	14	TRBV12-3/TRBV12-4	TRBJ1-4	TGTGCCAGCAGCTCTTCACCTTCGGATGAAAAACTGTTTTTT	CASSSSPSDEKLFF
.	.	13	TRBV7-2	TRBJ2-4	TGTGCCAGCAGCCCCACTGGGGGGCTAGAAAAGTACTTC	CASSPTGGLEKYF
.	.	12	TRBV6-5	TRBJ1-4	TGTGCCAGCAGTTACTCGGCCGAAAAACTGTTTTTT	CASSYSAEKLFF
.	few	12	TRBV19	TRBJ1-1	TGTGCCAGTGCCTTTCGCGGGGAGGAAGCTTTCTTT	CASAFRGEEAFF
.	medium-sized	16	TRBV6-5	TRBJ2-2	TGTGCCAGCAGTTACCCAGGCGGGCCGAACACCGGGGAGCTGTTTTTT	CASSYPGGPNTGELFF
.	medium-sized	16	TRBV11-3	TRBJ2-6	TGTGCCAGCGGATCGGAAGCAGGGGTTGGGGCCAACGTCCTGACTTTC	CASGSEAGVGANVLTF
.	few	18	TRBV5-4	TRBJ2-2	TGTGCCAGCAGTTCGTCCTATTTGGGGCTAAGAGGCACCGGGGAGCTGTTTTTT	CASSSSYLGLRGTGELFF
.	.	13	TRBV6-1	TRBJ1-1	TGTGCCAGCAGTGAAAAGCAGTACGGTGAAGCTTTCTTT	CASSEKQYGEAFF
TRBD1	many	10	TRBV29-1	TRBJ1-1	TGCAGCGTTTACAGGGGGAAAGCTTTCTTT	CSVYRGKAFF
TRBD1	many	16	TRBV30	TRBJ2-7	TGTGCCTGGAGTCTCTCCGGGACAGGCCCCCCCTACGAGCAGTACTTC	CAWSLSGTGPPYEQYF
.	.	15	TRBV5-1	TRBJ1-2	TGCGCCAGCAGCTTGGAGCCGGGGCCCAACTATGGCCACACCTTC	CASSLEPGPNYGHTF
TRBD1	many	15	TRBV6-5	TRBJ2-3	TGTGCCAGCAGTTATCGGACAGGGCACGCAGATACGCAGTATTTT	CASSYRTGHADTQYF
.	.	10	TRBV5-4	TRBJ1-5	TGTGCCATTACAGAACAGCCCCAGCATTTT	CAITEQPQHF
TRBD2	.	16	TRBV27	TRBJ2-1	TGTGCCAGCATTCTTATTAGCGGGGGGTCCTACAATGAGCAGTTCTTC	CASILISGGSYNEQFF
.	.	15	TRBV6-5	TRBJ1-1	TGTGCCAGCAGTGAAGAAATCGGGGGTGGCACTGAAGCTTTCTTT	CASSEEIGGGTEAFF